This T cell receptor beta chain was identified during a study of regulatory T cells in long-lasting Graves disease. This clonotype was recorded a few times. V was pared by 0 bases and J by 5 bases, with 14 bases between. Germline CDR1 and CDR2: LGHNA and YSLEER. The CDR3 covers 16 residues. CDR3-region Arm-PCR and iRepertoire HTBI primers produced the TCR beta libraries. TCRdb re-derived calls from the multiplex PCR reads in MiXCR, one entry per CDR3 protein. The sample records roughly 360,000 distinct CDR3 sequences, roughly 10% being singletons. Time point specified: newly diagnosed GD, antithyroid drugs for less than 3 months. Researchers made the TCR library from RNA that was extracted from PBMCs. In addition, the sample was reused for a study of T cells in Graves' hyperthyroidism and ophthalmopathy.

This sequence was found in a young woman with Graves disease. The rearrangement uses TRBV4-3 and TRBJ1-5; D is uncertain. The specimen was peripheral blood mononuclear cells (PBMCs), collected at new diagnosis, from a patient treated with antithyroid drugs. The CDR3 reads CASSQEVWARYQPQHF. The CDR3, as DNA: TGCGCCAGCAGCCAAGAAGTGTGGGCCCGATATCAGCCCCAGCATTTT.